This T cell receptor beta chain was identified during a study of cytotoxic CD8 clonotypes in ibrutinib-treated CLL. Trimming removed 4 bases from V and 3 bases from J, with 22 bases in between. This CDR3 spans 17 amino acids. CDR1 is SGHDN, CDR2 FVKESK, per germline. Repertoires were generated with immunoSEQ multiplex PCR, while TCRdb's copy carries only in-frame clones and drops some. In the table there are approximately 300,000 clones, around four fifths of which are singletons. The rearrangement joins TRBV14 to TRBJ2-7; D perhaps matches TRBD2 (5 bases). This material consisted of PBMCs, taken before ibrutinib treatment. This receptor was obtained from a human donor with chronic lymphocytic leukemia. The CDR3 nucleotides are TGTGCCAGCAGCCCCGTTTTCCTGGGCCGCGGGTACTACGAGCAGTACTTC. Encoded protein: CASSPVFLGRGYYEQYF.